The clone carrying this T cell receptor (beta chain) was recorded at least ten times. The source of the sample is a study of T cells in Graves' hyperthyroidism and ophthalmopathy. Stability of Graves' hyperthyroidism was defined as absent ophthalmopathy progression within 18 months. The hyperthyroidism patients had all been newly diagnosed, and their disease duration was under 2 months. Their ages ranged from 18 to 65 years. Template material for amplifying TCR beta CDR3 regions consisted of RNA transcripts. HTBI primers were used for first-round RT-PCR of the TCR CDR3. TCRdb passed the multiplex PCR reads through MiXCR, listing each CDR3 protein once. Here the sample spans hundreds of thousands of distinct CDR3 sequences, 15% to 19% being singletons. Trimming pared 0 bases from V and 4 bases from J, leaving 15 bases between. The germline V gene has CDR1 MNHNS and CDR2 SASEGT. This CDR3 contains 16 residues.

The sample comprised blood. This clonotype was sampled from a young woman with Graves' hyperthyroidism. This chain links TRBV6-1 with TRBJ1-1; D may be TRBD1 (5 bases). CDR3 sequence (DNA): TGTGCCAGCAGTGAAGCAGGTCGGGCGGACACCACTGAAGCTTTCTTT. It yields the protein CASSEAGRADTTEAFF.